Shown below are 21 T cell receptor beta chains from a single sample sequenced in a study of T-cell reconstitution after alpha-beta-depleted transplantation in children. Unique molecular identifiers were built into the TCRbeta library. TCRdb called the PCR reads again in MiXCR, with one record for every CDR3 protein. The sample consists of some 390,000 distinct CDR3 sequences, just over 20% of them appearing once. Sequenced material: PBMCs from the stem cell graft donor, taken from the stem cell graft. The receptor set was obtained from a human donor who donated a stem cell graft to a child with acute myeloid leukemia.

This clonotype occurred a few times. The rearrangement joins TRBV29-1 to TRBJ1-1, with D tentatively TRBD1 (6 bases). Germline assignment: CDR1 SQVTM and CDR2 ANQGSEA. The CDR3 sequence is 12 residues long. V lost 3 bases to trimming and J lost 7 bases, with 12 bases between them. DNA for the CDR3: TGCAGCGTTGAGGGGGCGGTCAGTGAAGCTTTCTTT. It encodes CSVEGAVSEAFF. Supplemented by reference TRBV29-1 and TRBJ1-1, the full variable domain reads SAVISQKPSRDICQRGTSLTIQCQVDSQVTMMFWYRQQPGQSLTLIATANQGSEATYESGFVIDKFPISRPNLTFSTLTVSNMSPEDSSIYLCSVEGAVSEAFFGQGTRLTVV.

The chain recombines TRBV5-6 with TRBJ2-1, with D possibly being TRBD1 (6 bases). V was trimmed by 0 bases and J by 6 bases, leaving 13 bases between them. In germline, CDR1 is SGHDT, CDR2 YYEEEE. The CDR3 length is 15 residues. The CDR3 region has the DNA TGTGCCAGCAGCTTGGTGAGACAGGTGATCAATGAGCAGTTCTTC. Amino acids: CASSLVRQVINEQFF.

This clonotype was observed a handful of times. The rearrangement joins TRBV11-2 to TRBJ1-2; unclear D gene. V lost 5 bases and J 7 bases, leaving 23 bases between the germline ends. The CDR3 is 16 residues long. Germline assignment: CDR1 SGHAT and CDR2 FQNNGV. The CDR3 DNA sequence: TGTGCCAGCAGCCCGGTCGGTGGCGGAGGATACACTGGCTACACCTTC. Amino acids: CASSPVGGGGYTGYTF.

The chain couples TRBV7-9 to TRBJ2-1; the D gene is possibly TRBD2 (5 bases). The CDR3 is made up of 17 amino acids. The germline V gene encodes CDR1 SEHNR and CDR2 FQNEAQ (reference sequence). V gave up 5 bases and J gave up 4 bases, with 21 bases separating them. The CDR3 reads CASSDNKGSGPYNEQFF. The CDR3 DNA follows: TGTGCCAGCAGCGATAATAAAGGGAGCGGCCCTTACAATGAGCAGTTCTTC. The whole variable domain, remainder taken from reference TRBV7-9 and TRBJ2-1, is DTGVSQNPRHKITKRGQNVTFRCDPISEHNRLYWYRQTLGQGPEFLTYFQNEAQLEKSRLLSDRFSAERPKGSFSTLEIQRTEQGDSAMYLCASSDNKGSGPYNEQFFGPGTRLTVL.

The chain's CDR3 is CASSTRDNYEQYF. In DNA, the CDR3 is TGTGCCAGCAGCACTCGGGACAACTACGAGCAGTACTTC. This chain connects TRBV21-1 to TRBJ2-7; the DNA was not compared with TRBD1, the D call given in the table. TRBV21-1 is labeled a pseudogene. The CDR3 is 13 amino acids.

This clonotype was detected a few times. CDR3 sequence reads: CASSPDSRWTEAFF. The CDR3 DNA reads as TGCGCCAGCAGCCCGGACAGCCGGTGGACTGAAGCTTTCTTT. This chain links TRBV5-1 with TRBJ1-1; D perhaps matches TRBD1 (6 bases). V was cut by 4 bases and J by 5 bases, with 15 bases left in between. Germline CDR1 is SGHRS and CDR2 is YFSETQ. This CDR3 is 14 amino acids long.

The V call is TRBV20-1, the J call TRBJ1-5; D is ambiguous. Germline CDR1 DFQATT, CDR2 SNEGSKA (reference sequence). This CDR3 spans 14 amino acids. V dropped 1 base and J dropped 0 bases, with 7 bases sitting between them. CDR3 sequence (DNA): TGCAGTGCTAGAGTCCGGGGTAGCAATCAGCCCCAGCATTTT. Translation: CSARVRGSNQPQHF.

The rearrangement uses TRBV12-3 or TRBV12-4 and TRBJ2-5, with TRBD2 matching over 12 bases. This CDR3 region has 15 residues. The V segment lost 6 bases and the J segment 4 bases; nucleotides outside the gene matches: 6. CDR3 sequence: CASRRLAGEGETQYF. The DNA of the CDR3 is TGTGCCAGCAGAAGACTAGCGGGAGAGGGAGAGACCCAGTACTTC.

The chain recombines TRBV12-3 or TRBV12-4 with TRBJ1-6; 7 bases are shared with TRBD1. The length of the CDR3 is 14 residues. V lost 5 bases and J lost 7; bases outside the gene matches: 5. CDR3 in amino acids: CASSAGQPNSPLHF. The DNA of the CDR3 is TGTGCCAGCAGTGCGGGACAGCCCAATTCACCCCTCCACTTT.

This chain joins TRBV25-1 and TRBJ2-7, with D maybe TRBD1 (6 bases). With 7 bases removed from V and 1 base from J, the gap between germline ends came to 11 bases. CDR1 is MGHDK, CDR2 SYGVNS, per germline. The CDR3 has 13 amino acids. CDR3 DNA: TGTGCCAGCACTAGGACAGATTCCTACGAGCAGTACTTC. Amino acids: CASTRTDSYEQYF.

In this sample, this clonotype turned up a few times. V is TRBV12-3 or TRBV12-4 and J is TRBJ1-5; D call uncertain. This CDR3 is 14 amino acids long. V lost 2 bases, J lost 2 bases, and 7 bases lay in between. The CDR3 region has the DNA TGTGCCAGCAGTTTAACCCAGGGCAATCAGCCCCAGCATTTT. Protein: CASSLTQGNQPQHF.

This chain uses TRBV20-1 with TRBJ2-7; 8 positions agree with TRBD2. V gave up 0 bases and J gave up 2 bases; unmatched junction bases: 9. This CDR3 has 16 residues. Germline assignment: CDR1 DFQATT and CDR2 SNEGSKA (reference sequence). The CDR3: CSARDASGGPPYEQYF. CDR3 DNA sequence: TGCAGTGCTAGAGATGCCAGCGGGGGTCCCCCCTACGAGCAGTACTTC.

The chain recombines TRBV15 with TRBJ1-5, with D unclear. The CDR3 is 13 residues long. Germline V gene lookup returns CDR1 LNHNV and CDR2 YYDKDF (reference sequence). V lost 7 bases and J 0 bases, leaving 7 bases between the germline ends. This CDR3 reads CATNAGSNQPQHF. CDR3 nucleotide sequence: TGTGCCACCAATGCGGGTAGCAATCAGCCCCAGCATTTT.

This sequence joins TRBV12-3 or TRBV12-4 and TRBJ1-3; the D is unclear. This CDR3 has 15 residues. V lost 4 bases and J lost 0, with 10 bases in between. CDR3 in amino acids: CASSSGSFSGNTIYF. For the CDR3, the DNA is TGTGCCAGCAGTTCGGGCAGCTTCTCTGGAAACACCATATATTTT.

This clonotype was counted once. The chain joins TRBV11-1 to TRBJ2-7; TRBD1 matches at 9 bases. Germline V lookup: CDR1 SGHAT, CDR2 FQDESV (reference sequence). The CDR3 has 15 residues. Trimming at V came to 5 bases and at J to 4 bases, leaving 9 bases not matched to a gene. The CDR3 DNA reads as TGTGCCAGCAGCCAACAGGACAGGGGCTGGTACGAGCAGTACTTC. It translates to CASSQQDRGWYEQYF.

This chain uses TRBV2 with TRBJ1-2, with 7 bases aligning to TRBD1. CDR1 and CDR2 from the germline V gene are SNHLY and FYNNEI. The V gene end was trimmed by 5 bases and the J gene end by 7 bases; junction bases not matched to a gene: 4. The CDR3 loop spans 12 amino acids. CDR3 nucleotide sequence: TGTGCCAGCAGTAAGACAGGGACTGGCTACACCTTC. It yields the protein CASSKTGTGYTF. The full variable domain, its missing parts supplied by reference TRBV2 and TRBJ1-2, is EPEVTQTPSHQVTQMGQEVILRCVPISNHLYFYWYRQILGQKVEFLVSFYNNEISEKSEIFDDQFSVERPDGSNFTLKIRSTKLEDSAMYFCASSKTGTGYTFGSGTRLTVV.

This clonotype occurred a few times. The chain combines TRBV28 with TRBJ1-2; unclear D gene. CDR1 is MDHEN and CDR2 is SYDVKM in the germline V gene. V was shortened by 6 bases and J by 4 bases, with 12 bases between the two germline ends. The CDR3 has 13 residues. The CDR3 nucleotides are TGTGCCAGCAGCCTTACGGGAGCCTATGGCTACACCTTC. This gives the protein CASSLTGAYGYTF.

V gene TRBV12-3 or TRBV12-4 combines with J gene TRBJ1-4; 10 nucleotides agree with TRBD1. V was clipped by 6 bases and J by 2 bases; unmatched bases: 6. The CDR3 is 16 amino acids. As DNA, the CDR3 is TGTGCCAGCAGGGGACAGGGGTTCGTCACTAATGAAAAACTGTTTTTT. This encodes CASRGQGFVTNEKLFF.

The gene calls are TRBV29-1 and TRBJ2-7, with 10 nucleotides matching TRBD1. This CDR3 is built from 12 residues. V gave up 7 bases and J gave up 5 bases; unmatched junction bases: 5. Looked up from germline, CDR1 is SQVTM and CDR2 is ANQGSEA. CDR3 in amino acids: CSGGTGAHEQYF. The CDR3 region has the DNA TGCAGCGGGGGGACAGGGGCGCACGAGCAGTACTTC.

CDR3 nucleotides: TGTGCCAGCACCGTGGGGGGAGGCAGAGATACGCAGTATTTT. The encoded protein is CASTVGGGRDTQYF. This rearrangement joins TRBV12-3 or TRBV12-4 to TRBJ2-3; possible D gene TRBD2, 6 bases. The CDR3 runs 14 residues. V lost 7 bases and J 5 bases, leaving 16 bases between the germline ends.

This rearrangement joins TRBV20-1 to TRBJ2-7; 7 nucleotides match TRBD1. V was clipped by 5 bases and J by 3 bases; unmatched bases: 4. The CDR3 has 12 residues. Germline CDR1 reads DFQATT; CDR2 reads SNEGSKA (reference sequence). Written as DNA, the CDR3 is TGCAGTGCTGATCACAGGGGCTACGAGCAGTACTTC. Its translation: CSADHRGYEQYF.